This T cell receptor (beta chain) derives from a study of T cell responses to AZD1222 COVID-19 vaccine. TCRdb's table, derived via immunoSEQ multiplex PCR, lists solely in-frame clones and lacks some. The data show 90,000 to 150,000 clones, about nine tenths seen once. V lost 0 bases, J lost 4 bases, and 18 bases lay in between. Germline loops: CDR1 SQVTM, CDR2 ANQGSEA. The CDR3 is made up of 16 amino acids. Here the sequenced sample was peripheral blood, taken on day 0 of AZD1222 vaccination. The chain combines TRBV29-1 with TRBJ1-2; TRBD1 is a possible D gene (6 bases). The TCR sequence derives from an adult in good health. The CDR3 is CSVEDRGQVDFYGYTF. CDR3 sequence (DNA): TGCAGCGTTGAAGATCGGGGGCAGGTTGACTTCTATGGCTACACCTTC.